Here is one T cell receptor (beta chain) with its context. The sample belongs to a study of blood T cell repertoires in COVID-19. Turning to the study itself: Samples of COVID-19 (acute and convalescent) were obtained from the United States, Italy and Spain. The analysed material was cDNA or gDNA that came from T cells, B-cell-depleted T cells, or PBMCs.

CDR3 size: 16 residues. Looked up from germline, CDR1 is GTSNPN and CDR2 is SVGIG (reference sequence). V was clipped by 2 bases and J by 3 bases; unmatched bases: 9. In the authors' methods: For nucleated cells, counts were estimated from reference gene primer amplification. The data were produced by immunoSEQ multiplex PCR, yet TCRdb's version contains in-frame clones alone and is incomplete. The V and J calls and clone size come from that table; D and trimming were worked out from the DNA. Among 90,000 to 150,000 clones listed, approximately 83% were seen once. The chain is built from TRBV30 and TRBJ1-2, with 10 bases lining up with TRBD1. The receptor's source is a man aged 80 or over with acute or convalescent COVID-19. The specimen sequenced was peripheral blood. The CDR3 protein is CAWSFTPGQGHYGYTF. CDR3 bases: TGTGCCTGGAGTTTCACTCCGGGACAGGGGCACTATGGCTACACCTTC.